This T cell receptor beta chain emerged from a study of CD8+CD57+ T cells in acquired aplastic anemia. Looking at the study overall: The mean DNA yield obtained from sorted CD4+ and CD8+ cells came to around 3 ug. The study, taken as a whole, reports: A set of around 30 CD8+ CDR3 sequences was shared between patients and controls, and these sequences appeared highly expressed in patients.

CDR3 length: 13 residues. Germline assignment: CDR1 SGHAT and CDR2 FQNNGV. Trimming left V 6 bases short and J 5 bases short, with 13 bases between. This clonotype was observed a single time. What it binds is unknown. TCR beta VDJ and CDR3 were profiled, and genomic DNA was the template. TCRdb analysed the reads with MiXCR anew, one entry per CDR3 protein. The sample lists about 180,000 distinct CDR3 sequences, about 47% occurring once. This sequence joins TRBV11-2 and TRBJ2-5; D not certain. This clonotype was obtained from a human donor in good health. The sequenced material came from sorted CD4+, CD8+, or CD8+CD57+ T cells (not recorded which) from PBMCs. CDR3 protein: CASRPPLGETQYF. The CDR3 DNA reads TGTGCCAGCAGGCCCCCTCTAGGTGAGACCCAGTACTTC.